This T cell receptor (beta chain) was sequenced in a study of lymphopenia after photon versus proton radiotherapy. Study-level results: After lymphocyte nadir, photon-treated repertoires showed oligoclonal expansion, especially CD8+ Temra.

Some clones are missing from TCRdb's copy, which holds only in-frame ones; the method was immunoSEQ multiplex PCR. The profile covers some 44,000 clones, with about four fifths appearing a single time and roughly 23% taken by the ten largest. With regard to this clone: What it binds is not known.

The V gene's germline CDR1 is LGHNA and CDR2 YNFKEQ. This CDR3 region has 16 residues. Sequencing used peripheral blood, obtained from a patient treated with proton-based radiotherapy. The receptor was derived from a woman in her seventies with pancreatic cancer. This chain connects TRBV4-2 to TRBJ2-5, with TRBD1 as a possible D gene (5 bases). Matching the DNA end better, TRBJ2-7 makes the J call doubtful. The DNA for the CDR3 is TGTGCCAGCAGCCAAGAACAAGTGGGGCTAACCTACGAGCAGTACTTC. As protein: CASSQEQVGLTYEQYF.